The 7 T cell receptor beta chains presented below share a single source sample, sequenced in a study of Graves' ophthalmopathy and Graves' hyperthyroidism. For repertoire sequencing, the TCR beta CDR3 regions were amplified from RNA transcripts. HTBI-primed RT-PCR formed the first round, and a multiplex PCR formed the second. TCRdb ran MiXCR on the multiplex PCR reads and lists one entry per CDR3 protein. The profile shows about 400,000 distinct CDR3 sequences, 15% to 20% of them singletons. The material sequenced was peripheral blood. The receptors here all came from a woman aged 18 to 35 with Graves' ophthalmopathy.

This clonotype was picked up many times. This chain connects TRBV12-3 or TRBV12-4 to TRBJ2-7; 10 bases match TRBD2. The V and J ends lost 4 bases and 3 bases, in that order; junction bases with no gene match: 3. The CDR3 is 14 amino acids. The CDR3 reads CASSYLAGDYEQYF. The DNA for the CDR3 is TGTGCCAGCAGTTACCTAGCGGGAGACTACGAGCAGTACTTC.

This clonotype appeared many times. V gene TRBV11-2 combines with J gene TRBJ1-2; D is unclear. CDR3 length equals 14 residues. Germline V CDR1 and CDR2: SGHAT, FQNNGV. The germline V and J ends were trimmed by 1 base and 4 bases, with 10 bases remaining between them. The CDR3: CASSLAWGGYGYTF. CDR3 DNA sequence: TGTGCCAGCAGCTTAGCTTGGGGAGGCTATGGCTACACCTTC.

This clonotype was seen ten or more times. J is TRBJ2-7 and V is TRBV29-1; 9 positions match TRBD1. The trim removed 6 bases at V and 3 bases at J, leaving 9 bases unmatched. The CDR3 length is 14 residues. CDR1 is SQVTM, CDR2 ANQGSEA, per germline. CDR3 coding DNA: TGCAGCGTCCAGAACCGGGACAGGGACTACGAGCAGTACTTC. It yields the protein CSVQNRDRDYEQYF.

This chain links TRBV7-2 with TRBJ1-2, with 12 positions matching TRBD1. V was pared by 1 base and J by 7 bases, with 4 bases of the junction left unmatched. CDR3 length: 15 amino acids. From germline, CDR1 is SGHTA and CDR2 FQGNSA. The CDR3 sequence: CASSLGGQGAFGYTF. The CDR3 bases are TGTGCCAGCAGCTTAGGGGGACAGGGGGCTTTTGGCTACACCTTC.

V and J are TRBV29-1 and TRBJ1-2; no clear D. CDR3 size: 12 residues. Per the germline V gene, CDR1 is SQVTM and CDR2 is ANQGSEA. V shed 4 bases and J shed 8 bases, with 14 bases lying between them. The CDR3 DNA sequence: TGCAGCGTTGGTTCTATCGTGGTCGGCTACACCTTC. Protein product: CSVGSIVVGYTF. The whole variable domain, filled in from reference TRBV29-1 and TRBJ1-2, reads SAVISQKPSRDICQRGTSLTIQCQVDSQVTMMFWYRQQPGQSLTLIATANQGSEATYESGFVIDKFPISRPNLTFSTLTVSNMSPEDSSIYLCSVGSIVVGYTFGSGTRLTVV.

This clonotype has at least ten counts. This may arise from a read error, as a much more abundant clone is one base away. This rearrangement joins TRBV7-9 to TRBJ2-5; D is undetermined. CDR3 size: 11 residues. Germline CDR1 SEHNR, CDR2 FQNEAQ (reference sequence). The germline V and J ends were trimmed by 5 bases and 3 bases, with 4 bases remaining between them. The CDR3 DNA reads TGTGCCAGCAGCGGGGAAGAGACCCAGTACTTC. Translation: CASSGEETQYF.

In this sample, this clonotype turned up many times. The chain joins TRBV5-1 to TRBJ2-2, with TRBD1 matching 9 bases. CDR1 and CDR2 (germline): SGHRS, YFSETQ. This CDR3 has 16 residues. The V and J ends lost 0 bases and 7 bases, in that order; junction bases with no gene match: 7. CDR3 amino acids: CASSLATGTGFGELFF. The CDR3 DNA is TGCGCCAGCAGCTTGGCTACCGGGACAGGGTTCGGGGAGCTGTTTTTT.